Following are 19 T cell receptor beta chains from one sample sequenced in a study of blood T cell repertoires in COVID-19. TCRdb's copy holds only in-frame clones and misses some; the assay was immunoSEQ multiplex PCR. This sample has about 180,000 clones, with 75% to 90% found just once. Sequenced sample: PBMCs or T cells enriched from blood (not recorded which). Receptor source: a man aged 35-49 years who had recovered from COVID-19.

This chain uses TRBV5-1 with TRBJ2-1; 10 bases fit TRBD1. CDR3 length: 14 amino acids. V lost 4 bases and J lost 6; bases outside the gene matches: 4. Germline V gene sequence: CDR1 SGHRS, CDR2 YFSETQ. The CDR3 reads CASSRTGGSNEQFF. The DNA of the CDR3 is TGCGCCAGCAGCCGGACAGGGGGGAGCAATGAGCAGTTCTTC.

The V gene is TRBV27, the J gene TRBJ1-1; tentatively, D is TRBD1 (6 bases). Trimming left V 5 bases short and J 11 bases short, with 21 bases between. The CDR3 runs to 14 residues. Per germline, CDR1 MNHEY and CDR2 SMNVEV (reference sequence). The CDR3 region has the DNA TGTGCCAGCAGTCCTACTAATCCCGGGACAAGGGCTTTCTTT. Its translation is CASSPTNPGTRAFF.

The V gene is TRBV24-1, the J gene TRBJ2-3; possible D gene TRBD1, 6 bases. Germline V lookup: CDR1 KGHDR, CDR2 SFDVKD. Trimming cost V 1 base and J 3 bases, with 13 bases left between them. The CDR3 covers 16 residues. The CDR3 coding sequence is TGTGCCACCAGTGATTTTCCGGGCAGGGGAACAGATACGCAGTATTTT. As protein: CATSDFPGRGTDTQYF.

The rearrangement links TRBV28 to TRBJ2-5; 8 nucleotides line up with TRBD2. The junction had 10 bases not matched to a gene; V was cut back by 2 bases and J by 2 bases. CDR1 is MDHEN, CDR2 SYDVKM, per germline. The CDR3 has 17 residues. CDR3 sequence: CASSLVMFGGAQETQYF. In DNA, the CDR3 is TGTGCCAGCAGTTTAGTAATGTTCGGGGGGGCTCAAGAGACCCAGTACTTC.

The J gene is TRBJ1-2, the V gene TRBV6-1, with D possibly being TRBD1 (5 bases). The CDR3 length is 13 residues. Germline V lookup: CDR1 MNHNS, CDR2 SASEGT. V lost 2 bases, J lost 4 bases, and 8 bases lay in between. The CDR3 region has the DNA TGTGCCAGCAGTGAATCGGGGGGCTATGGCTACACCTTC. Residues: CASSESGGYGYTF.

This chain joins TRBV6-5 and TRBJ2-3, with 7 nucleotides matching TRBD2. The germline V gene has CDR1 MNHEY and CDR2 SVGAGI. V gave up 8 bases and J gave up 0 bases; unmatched junction bases: 5. This CDR3 contains 14 residues. The CDR3 spells CASGSGTSTDTQYF. The CDR3 DNA follows: TGTGCCAGCGGAAGCGGGACTAGCACAGATACGCAGTATTTT.

The V call is TRBV5-1, the J call TRBJ2-5; 8 nucleotides align to TRBD1. CDR1 is SGHRS, CDR2 YFSETQ, per germline. With V trimmed by 4 bases and J by 2 bases, 4 bases remained unmatched. This CDR3 has 14 amino acids. Written as DNA, the CDR3 is TGCGCCAGCAGCCCCGGGACAGGACAAGAGACCCAGTACTTC. Its protein is CASSPGTGQETQYF.

V gene TRBV27 combines with J gene TRBJ1-2; the match to TRBD1 covers 10 bases. The CDR3 has 15 residues. Unmatched junction bases numbered 5, after V lost 2 bases and J lost 5 bases. Germline lookup yields CDR1 MNHEY and CDR2 SMNVEV (reference sequence). The CDR3 here is CASSLMTGGAYGYTF. CDR3 in DNA: TGTGCCAGCAGTTTAATGACAGGGGGCGCGTATGGCTACACCTTC.

With respect to this clone: The same CDR3 is also encoded by other DNA sequences in this sample. The chain is built from TRBV11-2 and TRBJ2-7, with TRBD1 as a possible D gene (5 bases). This CDR3 contains 14 residues. In germline, CDR1 is SGHAT, CDR2 FQNNGV. V lost 0 bases to trimming and J lost 2 bases, with 8 bases between them. CDR3 DNA: TGTGCCAGCAGCTTAGATGGGGCCCCCTACGAGCAGTACTTC. This sequence encodes CASSLDGAPYEQYF.

V and J are TRBV11-2 and TRBJ1-1; 11 positions match TRBD1. Germline CDR1 is SGHAT and CDR2 is FQNNGV. V lost 3 bases to trimming and J lost 3 bases; unmatched junction nucleotides: 6. The CDR3 length is 16 residues. The CDR3 nucleotides are TGTGCCAGCAGCTTCCGGACAGGGGGCGCGTACACTGAAGCTTTCTTT. Amino acid sequence: CASSFRTGGAYTEAFF.

The genes are TRBV4-2 and TRBJ1-5; 8 nucleotides match TRBD1. The trim removed 1 base at V and 1 base at J, leaving 9 bases unmatched. The CDR3 has 18 residues. Germline lookup yields CDR1 LGHNA and CDR2 YNFKEQ. The CDR3 nucleotides read TGTGCCAGCAGCCAAGTGGCCAGGGGGCCAAGGAGCAATCAGCCCCAGCATTTT. Translating it yields CASSQVARGPRSNQPQHF.

This clone was counted once. Other DNA sequences in the same sample also yield this CDR3. J is TRBJ1-3 and V is TRBV4-1; unclear D gene. CDR3 length: 15 residues. Trimming left V 0 bases short and J 2 bases short, with 8 bases between. Germline V gene data show CDR1 as MGHRA and CDR2 as YSYEKL. DNA of the CDR3: TGCGCCAGCAGCCAAGATTCCGGGGCTGGAAACACCATATATTTT. Translation gives CASSQDSGAGNTIYF.

The chain employs TRBV7-6 and TRBJ1-1; TRBD1 matches at 7 bases. The V gene end was trimmed by 1 base and the J gene end by 5 bases; junction bases not matched to a gene: 7. Germline assignment: CDR1 SGHVS and CDR2 FNYEAQ. This CDR3 region has 15 residues. The CDR3 region has the DNA TGTGCCAGCAGCTTAGATAGGGGGCTTGGGACTGAAGCTTTCTTT. The encoded protein is CASSLDRGLGTEAFF.

This clone showed up just once. This chain connects TRBV7-3 to TRBJ1-1; D remains unclear. Germline V CDR1 and CDR2: SGHTA, FQGTGA. Trimming took 3 bases from V and 2 from J, leaving 7 bases between them. The length of the CDR3 is 13 residues. CDR3 residues: CASSLSVNTEAFF. In DNA form, the CDR3 reads TGTGCCAGCAGCTTGAGCGTCAACACTGAAGCTTTCTTT.

The chain combines TRBV28 with TRBJ1-1; weak D call: TRBD1 (6 bases). V shed 2 bases and J shed 0 bases, with 10 bases lying between them. The length of the CDR3 is 15 residues. Germline CDR1 MDHEN, CDR2 SYDVKM. The CDR3 nucleotides read TGTGCCAGCAGTTTAGCCGGGACATTGAACACTGAAGCTTTCTTT. Translated, it gives CASSLAGTLNTEAFF.

The V call is TRBV2, the J call TRBJ2-1, with D maybe TRBD2 (6 bases). V lost 6 bases, J lost 6 bases, and 18 bases lay in between. The CDR3 runs 15 residues. Germline loops: CDR1 SNHLY, CDR2 FYNNEI. CDR3 region: CASRTSFGGVNEQFF. The CDR3 region has the DNA TGTGCCAGCAGGACTAGTTTTGGCGGGGTCAATGAGCAGTTCTTC.

The chain has TRBV28 and TRBJ2-7; TRBD1 agrees at 7 bases. Trimming removed 8 bases from V and 1 base from J; junction bases left unmatched: 5. The CDR3 runs to 13 residues. Looked up from germline, CDR1 is MDHEN and CDR2 is SYDVKM. CDR3 protein: CASGVGQSYEQYF. CDR3 nucleotides: TGTGCCAGCGGAGTGGGACAGTCCTACGAGCAGTACTTC.

The chain uses TRBV29-1 and TRBJ1-3; D may be TRBD1 (6 bases). Germline V gives CDR1 SQVTM, CDR2 ANQGSEA. The CDR3 is made up of 17 amino acids. V was shortened by 7 bases and J by 0 bases, with 22 bases between the two germline ends. The CDR3: CSAVLQGNPFSGNTIYF. The DNA of the CDR3 is TGCAGCGCTGTACTTCAGGGGAACCCTTTCTCTGGAAACACCATATATTTT.

The chain carries TRBV27 and TRBJ2-2; 9 bases fit TRBD2. CDR1 and CDR2 from the germline V gene are MNHEY and SMNVEV (reference sequence). The CDR3 loop spans 14 amino acids. J lost 3 bases, V lost 6 bases, and 2 bases had no gene match. The CDR3 coding sequence is TGTGCCAGCAGAATAGCGGGAGACACCGGGGAGCTGTTTTTT. Its translation is CASRIAGDTGELFF.